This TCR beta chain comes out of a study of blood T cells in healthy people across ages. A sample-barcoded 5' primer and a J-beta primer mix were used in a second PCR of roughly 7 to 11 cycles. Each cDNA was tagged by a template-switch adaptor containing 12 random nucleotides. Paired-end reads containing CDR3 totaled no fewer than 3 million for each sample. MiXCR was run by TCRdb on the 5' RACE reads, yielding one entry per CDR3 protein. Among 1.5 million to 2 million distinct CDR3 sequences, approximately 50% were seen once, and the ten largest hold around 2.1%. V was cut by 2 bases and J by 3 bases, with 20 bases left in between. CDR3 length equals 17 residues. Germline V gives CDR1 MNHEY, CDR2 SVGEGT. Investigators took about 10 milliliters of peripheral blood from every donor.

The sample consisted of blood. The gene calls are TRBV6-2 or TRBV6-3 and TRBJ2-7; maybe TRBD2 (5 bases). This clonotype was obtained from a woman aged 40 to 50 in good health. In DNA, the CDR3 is TGTGCCAGCAGTTACACGCCAGGAACGGGAACCCTCTACGAGCAGTACTTC. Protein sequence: CASSYTPGTGTLYEQYF.